The 21 T cell receptor beta chains below were found in one sample sequenced in a study of cytomegalovirus exposure and HLA in healthy donors. The data were produced by immunoSEQ multiplex PCR, yet TCRdb's version contains in-frame clones alone and is incomplete. The table lists roughly 190,000 clones, 86% of them singletons. Sequencing was performed on PBMCs. The receptors here all came from a young man in good health and CMV-seropositive.

V is TRBV27 and J is TRBJ1-1; 7 positions match TRBD1. This CDR3 spans 13 amino acids. The germline gives CDR1 MNHEY, CDR2 SMNVEV (reference sequence). V gave up 3 bases and J gave up 4 bases; unmatched junction bases: 2. Here the CDR3 DNA reads TGTGCCAGCAGTTTTACAGGGGTCACTGAAGCTTTCTTT. Its protein product is CASSFTGVTEAFF.

In regard to this clone: This CDR3 is also generated by other DNA sequences in the sample. The chain recombines TRBV9 with TRBJ2-7; no clear D. Trimming left V 5 bases short and J 3 bases short, with 9 bases between. This CDR3 comprises 12 residues. The germline CDR1 and CDR2 sequences are SGDLS and YYNGEE. The CDR3 DNA reads TGTGCCAGCAGTTCAGACGGCTACGAGCAGTACTTC. Its translation: CASSSDGYEQYF. The whole variable domain, filled in from reference TRBV9 and TRBJ2-7, reads DSGVTQTPKHLITATGQRVTLRCSPRSGDLSVYWYQQSLDQGLQFLIQYYNGEERAKGNILERFSAQQFPDLHSELNLSSLELGDSALYFCASSSDGYEQYFGPGTRLTVT.

The CDR3 spells CASSRDHGNQPQHF. CDR3 DNA: TGTGCCAGCAGCAGGGACCATGGGAATCAGCCCCAGCATTTT. The chain carries TRBV6-1 and TRBJ1-5, with D possibly being TRBD1 (5 bases). CDR1 MNHNS and CDR2 SASEGT come from the germline V gene. V was pared by 6 bases and J by 4 bases, with 13 bases between. The CDR3 is made up of 14 amino acids.

This clone came up many times. The V gene is TRBV4-1, the J gene TRBJ1-1; TRBD1 aligns across 9 bases. The germline V gene encodes CDR1 MGHRA and CDR2 YSYEKL. The CDR3 consists of 14 residues. Trimming cost V 3 bases and J 8 bases; bases outside gene matches: 7. For the CDR3, the DNA is TGCGCCAGCAGCCAGCCCTTGGGACAGGGAGAAGCTTTCTTT. Its translation is CASSQPLGQGEAFF.

This clone was observed a handful of times. The gene calls are TRBV5-1 and TRBJ1-1, with D tentatively TRBD1 (5 bases). Trimming pared 1 base from V and 1 base from J, leaving 5 bases between. The CDR3 runs to 13 residues. Germline V lookup: CDR1 SGHRS, CDR2 YFSETQ. The CDR3 here is CASSLTGNTEAFF. The CDR3 DNA reads as TGCGCCAGCAGCTTGACAGGGAACACTGAAGCTTTCTTT. The whole variable domain, filled in from reference TRBV5-1 and TRBJ1-1, reads KAGVTQTPRYLIKTRGQQVTLSCSPISGHRSVSWYQQTPGQGLQFLFEYFSETQRNKGNFPGRFSGRQFSNSRSEMNVSTLELGDSALYLCASSLTGNTEAFFGQGTRLTVV.

This rearrangement joins TRBV30 to TRBJ1-2; D gene ambiguous. In germline, CDR1 is GTSNPN, CDR2 SVGIG (reference sequence). The CDR3 is 13 residues long. V lost 2 bases to trimming and J lost 4 bases, with 11 bases between them. The CDR3 loop reads CAWSLGERYGYTF. The CDR3 region has the DNA TGTGCCTGGAGTCTTGGGGAACGCTATGGCTACACCTTC.

The V gene is TRBV6-1, the J gene TRBJ2-7, with D tentatively TRBD1 (5 bases). The CDR3 is 16 amino acids. The V end was cut by 4 bases, the J end by 1 base, with 17 bases between. Germline lookup yields CDR1 MNHNS and CDR2 SASEGT. The CDR3 region has the DNA TGTGCCAGCAGTGTGGACACACCCGCTGTTTCCTACGAGCAGTACTTC. This codes for CASSVDTPAVSYEQYF.

This clone was counted once. This sequence joins TRBV7-9 and TRBJ2-7, with D possibly TRBD2 on 6 matching bases. CDR3 length: 13 amino acids. V was cut by 7 bases and J by 4 bases, with 14 bases left in between. Germline V lookup: CDR1 SEHNR, CDR2 FQNEAQ (reference sequence). The CDR3 nucleotides read TGTGCCAGCACCCTACTGGAGGGTTACGAGCAGTACTTC. The encoded protein is CASTLLEGYEQYF.

The chain carries TRBV9 and TRBJ2-1; D is undetermined. The CDR3 extends over 15 amino acids. Trimming shortened V by 0 bases and J by 1 base, and 8 bases separated the two germline ends. Germline assignment: CDR1 SGDLS and CDR2 YYNGEE. CDR3 sequence: CASSVAHGSYNEQFF. The DNA of the CDR3 is TGTGCCAGCAGCGTAGCCCACGGGTCCTACAATGAGCAGTTCTTC.

The chain uses TRBV19 and TRBJ2-7; tentatively, D is TRBD2 (6 bases). V dropped 8 bases and J dropped 5 bases, with 19 bases sitting between them. The CDR3 runs to 14 residues. Germline V lookup: CDR1 LNHDA, CDR2 SQIVND (reference sequence). This CDR3 reads CASSSRGSAHEQYF. The CDR3, as DNA: TGTGCCAGTTCGTCCCGGGGGTCGGCACACGAGCAGTACTTC.

The chain combines TRBV7-6 with TRBJ2-2, with 10 nucleotides matching TRBD2. This CDR3 has 14 residues. J was trimmed by 6 bases and V by 2 bases; bases with no gene match: 0. The germline V gene encodes CDR1 SGHVS and CDR2 FNYEAQ. In nucleotides, the CDR3 is TGTGCCAGCAGCTTAAGCGGGGGGGCCGGGGAGCTGTTTTTT. It specifies CASSLSGGAGELFF.

The chain uses TRBV18 and TRBJ1-4; D uncertain. Trimming shortened V by 2 bases and J by 0 bases, and 13 bases separated the two germline ends. Germline V lookup: CDR1 KGHSH, CDR2 LQKENI. The CDR3 has 17 residues. CDR3 in amino acids: CASSPGSAVATNEKLFF. DNA for the CDR3: TGTGCCAGCTCACCAGGATCTGCCGTTGCAACTAATGAAAAACTGTTTTTT. Combining the CDR3 with reference TRBV18 and TRBJ1-4 gives the whole variable domain NAGVMQNPRHLVRRRGQEARLRCSPMKGHSHVYWYRQLPEEGLKFMVYLQKENIIDESGMPKERFSAEFPKEGPSILRIQQVVRGDSAAYFCASSPGSAVATNEKLFFGSGTQLSVL.

The chain links TRBV5-1 to TRBJ2-3; 13 bases match TRBD2. Per germline, CDR1 SGHRS and CDR2 YFSETQ. The CDR3 covers 17 residues. J was trimmed by 8 bases and V by 4 bases; bases with no gene match: 13. The CDR3, as DNA: TGCGCCAGCAGCCCCGGGGAACTAGCGGGAGGGAGGAGTACGCAGTATTTT. It is translated as CASSPGELAGGRSTQYF.

This clone was seen only once. The chain links TRBV27 to TRBJ2-2; TRBD1 agrees at 7 bases. The CDR3 extends over 15 amino acids. The ends lost 4 bases at V and 6 bases at J; junction bases unmatched: 8. Germline CDR1 reads MNHEY; CDR2 reads SMNVEV (reference sequence). CDR3 sequence reads: CASSYTGTVAGELFF. The DNA for the CDR3 is TGTGCCAGCAGTTATACCGGGACAGTGGCCGGGGAGCTGTTTTTT.

J is TRBJ1-6 and V is TRBV6-1; D uncertain. In germline, CDR1 is MNHNS, CDR2 SASEGT. Trimming removed 3 bases at V and 0 bases at J, with 15 bases between. CDR3 size: 18 residues. The CDR3 loop is CASSEGMTQRSYNSPLHF. In DNA form, the CDR3 reads TGTGCCAGCAGTGAGGGGATGACACAACGCTCCTATAATTCACCCCTCCACTTT.

The chain recombines TRBV5-1 with TRBJ2-2; 8 positions match TRBD2. CDR3 size: 16 residues. Germline V gene lookup returns CDR1 SGHRS and CDR2 YFSETQ. Germline trimming cut 3 bases from V and 7 bases from J; bases unmatched to any gene: 11. The CDR3: CASSSAAGGRNGELFF. CDR3 coding DNA: TGCGCCAGCAGCTCGGCTGCGGGGGGCCGTAACGGGGAGCTGTTTTTT.

The chain carries TRBV30 and TRBJ2-1; 13 positions agree with TRBD2. Looked up from germline, CDR1 is GTSNPN and CDR2 is SVGIG (reference sequence). With V trimmed by 2 bases and J by 8 bases, 6 bases remained unmatched. The CDR3 spans 15 residues. CDR3 sequence reads: CAWSLLAGGLDEQFF. CDR3 DNA sequence: TGTGCCTGGAGTTTACTAGCGGGGGGGTTGGATGAGCAGTTCTTC.

Only a few counts were recorded for this clone. This chain links TRBV28 with TRBJ1-3; 8 bases are shared with TRBD1. The germline gives CDR1 MDHEN, CDR2 SYDVKM. There are 15 residues in the CDR3. J gave up 3 bases and V 2 bases, and 3 bases lay outside the gene matches. The CDR3 nucleotides are TGTGCCAGCAGTTTAAACAGGGGGATTGGAAACACCATATATTTT. As protein: CASSLNRGIGNTIYF.

The J gene is TRBJ1-2, the V gene TRBV6-1; the match to TRBD1 covers 10 bases. CDR3 length: 14 residues. CDR1 is MNHNS and CDR2 is SASEGT in the germline V gene. The V segment lost 5 bases and the J segment 4 bases; nucleotides outside the gene matches: 4. In DNA, the CDR3 is TGTGCCAGCAGTATGGGGACAGGGGCCTATGGCTACACCTTC. This gives the protein CASSMGTGAYGYTF.

The rearrangement links TRBV2 to TRBJ2-7, with D possibly being TRBD2 (6 bases). The germline V gene encodes CDR1 SNHLY and CDR2 FYNNEI. The CDR3 runs 15 residues. With 4 bases removed from V and 7 bases from J, the gap between germline ends came to 20 bases. The DNA of the CDR3 is TGTGCCAGCAGTGTCTTACTAGCCCGAGGGAGGGAGCAGTACTTC. It encodes CASSVLLARGREQYF.

V gene TRBV11-3 combines with J gene TRBJ2-7; D not certain. V gave up 5 bases and J gave up 6 bases, with 11 bases separating them. Germline assignment: CDR1 SGHNT and CDR2 YENEEA. CDR3 length: 12 residues. CDR3 sequence reads: CASSPTEPEQYF. CDR3 nucleotide sequence: TGTGCCAGCAGCCCTACAGAGCCCGAGCAGTACTTC.